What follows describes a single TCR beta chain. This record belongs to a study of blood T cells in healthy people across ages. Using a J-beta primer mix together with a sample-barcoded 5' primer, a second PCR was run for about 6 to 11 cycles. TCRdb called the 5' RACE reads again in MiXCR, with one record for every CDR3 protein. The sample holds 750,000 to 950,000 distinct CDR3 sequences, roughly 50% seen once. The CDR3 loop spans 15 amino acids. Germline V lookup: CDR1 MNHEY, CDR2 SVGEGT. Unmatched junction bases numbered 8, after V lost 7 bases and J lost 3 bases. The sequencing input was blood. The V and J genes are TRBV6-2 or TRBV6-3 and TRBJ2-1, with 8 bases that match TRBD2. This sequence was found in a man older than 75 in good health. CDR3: CASKGGGGYYNEQFF. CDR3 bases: TGTGCCAGCAAGGGAGGCGGGGGGTACTACAATGAGCAGTTCTTC.